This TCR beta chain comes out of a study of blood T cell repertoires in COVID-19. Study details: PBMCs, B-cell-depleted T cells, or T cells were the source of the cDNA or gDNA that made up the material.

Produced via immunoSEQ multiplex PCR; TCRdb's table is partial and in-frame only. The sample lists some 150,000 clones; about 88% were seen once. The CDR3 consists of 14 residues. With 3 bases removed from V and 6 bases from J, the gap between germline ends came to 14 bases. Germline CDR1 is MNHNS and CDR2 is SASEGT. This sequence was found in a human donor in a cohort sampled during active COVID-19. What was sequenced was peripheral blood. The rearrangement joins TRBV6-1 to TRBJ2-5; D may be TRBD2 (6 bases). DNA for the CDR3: TGTGCCAGCAGTGATGGCGGGACCGTTAAGACCCAGTACTTC. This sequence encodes CASSDGGTVKTQYF.